The rows below give T cell receptor beta chains drawn from one sample of a study of T-cell memory formation after mild COVID-19. TCRdb called the 5' RACE reads again in MiXCR, with one record for every CDR3 protein. The sample has about 260,000 distinct CDR3 sequences, 16% seen once. The sequencing input was PBMCs or a T cell subset sorted from them (not recorded which). These receptors all come from a man aged 18-30 years who had mild COVID-19 (a few samples of this study predate the infection). Cell type and time point are not known. Each CDR3 is given with its conserved first and last residue. D genes are given only for firm matches. Clone size is stated in some rows and not others, as once, few, many or a class when expanded.

j_gene,d_gene,abundance,v_gene,len,CDR3nt,CDR3aa
TRBJ2-2,-,-,TRBV28,11,TGTGCCAGCAAGGACACCGGGGAGCTGTTTTTT,CASKDTGELFF
TRBJ1-1,-,few,TRBV6-6,13,TGTGCCAGCAGTTATACGTCCGGGGACTCGGCTTTCTTT,CASSYTSGDSAFF
TRBJ2-1,TRBD2,-,TRBV4-3,16,TGCGCCAGCAGCCGCCACCCAGAGCGGGGGGTCGATGAGCAGTTCTTC,CASSRHPERGVDEQFF
TRBJ1-6,-,few,TRBV6-2/TRBV6-3,15,TGTGCCAGCAGTTACTTTGGTTCTGGGAATTCACCCCTCCACTTT,CASSYFGSGNSPLHF
TRBJ1-1,-,many,TRBV6-5,15,TGTGCCAGCAATCTGATCCCTGTGTCGAACACTGAAGCTTTCTTT,CASNLIPVSNTEAFF
TRBJ2-6,TRBD1,few,TRBV18,18,TGTGCCAGCTCACCCGTAGGAAGGACAGGTTCTGGGGCCAACGTCCTGACTTTC,CASSPVGRTGSGANVLTF
TRBJ1-6,-,-,TRBV7-8,15,TGTGCCAGCAGCCCCCGACAGACTTATAATTCACCCCTCCACTTT,CASSPRQTYNSPLHF
TRBJ1-6,-,-,TRBV28,13,TGTGCCAGCGGCTCACGGTTCGGGTCACCCCTCCACTTT,CASGSRFGSPLHF
TRBJ2-5,TRBD2,few,TRBV20-1,16,TGCAGTGCTCCCGCCTCAGGGCGGGGGACCTGGGAGACCCAGTACTTC,CSAPASGRGTWETQYF
TRBJ2-5,-,few,TRBV7-9,12,TGTGGAGGGTCTCGGGGACAAGAGACCCAGTACTTC,CGGSRGQETQYF
TRBJ2-6,-,few,TRBV27,15,TGTGCCAGCAGCTCTTGGAGCTCTGGGGCCAACGTCCTGACTTTC,CASSSWSSGANVLTF